This T cell receptor beta chain derives from a study of OX40 agonist ivuxolimab in advanced cancers. Background on the study: An anti-OX40 (CD134) antibody with agonistic activity, ivuxolimab, was administered to patients. Averaging approximately 60 years in age, with a range of about 20 to 90, the cohort was around 85% male. Checkpoint inhibitors had been given previously to under 50% of patients.

There are 13 residues in the CDR3. Germline CDR1 SNHLY, CDR2 FYNNEI. The V and J ends lost 7 bases and 5 bases, in that order; junction bases with no gene match: 3. Using immunoSEQ multiplex PCR, the repertoire was profiled, and TCRdb retains in-frame clones only, with some absent. Of tens of thousands of clones detected, 89% appear once; the ten largest clones hold about 0.31%. This clone was detected once. This specimen was CD4+ or CD8+ T cells sorted from blood, taken in a trial of the OX40 agonist ivuxolimab. The gene calls are TRBV2 and TRBJ2-5, with 11 bases matching TRBD2. The receptor was derived from an adult with an advanced solid tumor such as melanoma, head and neck, liver or kidney cancer. In nucleotides, the CDR3 is TGTGCCAGCAATAGCGGGAGGGGTGAGACCCAGTACTTC. Translation gives CASNSGRGETQYF.